These 30 T cell receptor beta chains came from one sample sequenced in a study of shared clonotypes between healthy human individuals. The protocol was immunoSEQ multiplex PCR, while the TCRdb copy is restricted to in-frame clones and leaves out a portion. The data hold roughly 1,100,000 clones, with around 74% observed a single time. Material: memory CD4+ T cells sorted from blood. The subset: CD45RA-negative fraction. The receptors come from a man aged 18 to 35 in good health.

The chain is built from TRBV5-1 and TRBJ2-1, with D tentatively TRBD1 (6 bases). CDR1 is SGHRS and CDR2 is YFSETQ in the germline V gene. The CDR3 totals 13 residues. V lost 0 bases to trimming and J lost 9 bases, with 10 bases between them. Here the CDR3 reads CASSLVQGGEQFF. The CDR3 nucleotides read TGCGCCAGCAGCTTGGTACAAGGGGGTGAGCAGTTCTTC.

This chain uses TRBV6-1 with TRBJ1-6; D call uncertain. Per germline, CDR1 MNHNS and CDR2 SASEGT. The V end lost 2 bases, the J end lost 5 bases, and 10 bases lay between the germline ends. The CDR3 runs to 15 residues. The CDR3 DNA is TGTGCCAGCAGTGAAATACAGACAAATAATTCACCCCTCCACTTT. This sequence encodes CASSEIQTNNSPLHF.

A few counts support this clone. The sample holds other DNA sequences that translate to the same CDR3. The rearrangement uses TRBV19 and TRBJ1-5, with no clear D. This CDR3 comprises 14 residues. From germline, CDR1 is LNHDA and CDR2 SQIVND (reference sequence). The ends were cut back, 1 base at V and 3 bases at J, with 7 bases in the middle. DNA of the CDR3: TGTGCCAGTAGTATAGTGAGCAACAATCAGCCCCAGCATTTT. Residues: CASSIVSNNQPQHF. Based on the CDR3 plus reference TRBV19 and TRBJ1-5, the full variable domain is DGGITQSPKYLFRKEGQNVTLSCEQNLNHDAMYWYRQDPGQGLRLIYYSQIVNDFQKGDIAEGYSVSREKKESFPLTVTSAQKNPTAFYLCASSIVSNNQPQHFGDGTRLSIL.

The CDR3 nucleotides are TGTGCCAGCAGCTTAATAACCGGGGAGCTGTTTTTT. Translation gives CASSLITGELFF. The chain couples TRBV7-9 to TRBJ2-2; D ambiguous. CDR1 SEHNR and CDR2 FQNEAQ come from the germline V gene (reference sequence). Trimming removed 2 bases from V and 5 bases from J, with 3 bases in between. There are 12 residues in the CDR3.

This clone was detected only a few times. The CDR3 coding sequence is TGTGCCACGACAGGGGGCACTAACTATGGCTACACCTTC. Protein sequence: CATTGGTNYGYTF. This chain uses TRBV6-1 with TRBJ1-2, with 10 bases identical to TRBD1. The CDR3 contains 13 residues. Trimming took 10 bases from V and 0 from J; bases not matched to a gene: 2. CDR1 is MNHNS and CDR2 is SASEGT in the germline V gene.

The V and J genes are TRBV27 and TRBJ2-7, with 8 bases lining up with TRBD1. The CDR3 contains 15 residues. Germline trimming cut 0 bases from V and 6 bases from J; bases unmatched to any gene: 7. CDR1 MNHEY and CDR2 SMNVEV come from the germline V gene (reference sequence). The CDR3 protein is CASSLSSQGAGEQYF. The CDR3 DNA follows: TGTGCCAGCAGTTTATCATCCCAGGGGGCGGGCGAGCAGTACTTC.

This chain joins TRBV2 and TRBJ1-1; no definite D call. Trimming cost V 3 bases and J 8 bases, with 10 bases left between them. The CDR3 totals 12 residues. CDR1 and CDR2 from the germline V gene are SNHLY and FYNNEI. CDR3 in amino acids: CASSDRGREAFF. The CDR3, as DNA: TGTGCCAGCAGTGACAGAGGGAGGGAAGCTTTCTTT.

This chain joins TRBV19 and TRBJ1-2; weak D call: TRBD1 (5 bases). V lost 3 bases and J lost 5, with 13 bases in between. Germline CDR1 LNHDA, CDR2 SQIVND (reference sequence). The CDR3 sequence is 14 residues long. CDR3 sequence (DNA): TGTGCCAGTAGTATTGGGGCAGACCTTTATGGCTACACCTTC. Protein product: CASSIGADLYGYTF.

The chain joins TRBV7-2 to TRBJ2-2; 8 bases map to TRBD2. V gave up 5 bases and J gave up 3 bases; unmatched junction bases: 5. The CDR3 has 15 residues. Germline V gene data show CDR1 as SGHTA and CDR2 as FQGNSA. CDR3: CASSPPGGDTGELFF. The CDR3 region has the DNA TGTGCCAGCAGCCCCCCCGGGGGGGACACCGGGGAGCTGTTTTTT. Full variable domain (outside the CDR3, taken from reference TRBV7-2 and TRBJ2-2): GAGVSQSPSNKVTEKGKDVELRCDPISGHTALYWYRQSLGQGLEFLIYFQGNSAPDKSGLPSDRFSAERTGGSVSTLTIQRTQQEDSAVYLCASSPPGGDTGELFFGEGSRLTVL.

V and J are TRBV27 and TRBJ2-6; TRBD2 is a possible D gene (6 bases). V gave up 6 bases and J gave up 8 bases, with 17 bases separating them. Per germline, CDR1 MNHEY and CDR2 SMNVEV (reference sequence). The CDR3 loop spans 15 amino acids. DNA of the CDR3: TGTGCCAGCAGCCGAGGAGGGATCGGGACCAACGTCCTGACTTTC. It is translated as CASSRGGIGTNVLTF.

A note on this clone: Other nucleotide sequences from this sample produce the same CDR3. This chain uses TRBV7-2 with TRBJ2-5; tentatively, D is TRBD1 (5 bases). The end of the DNA is better explained by TRBJ2-7, so the J call may be wrong. CDR3 length equals 12 residues. CDR1 is SGHTA, CDR2 FQGNSA, per germline. CDR3 nucleotide sequence: TGTGCCAGCAGCCAGGGTCTTTACGAGCAGTACTTC. Translating gives CASSQGLYEQYF.

The rearrangement uses TRBV5-1 and TRBJ1-4, with TRBD1 matching 8 bases. Germline assignment: CDR1 SGHRS and CDR2 YFSETQ. The V gene end was trimmed by 0 bases and the J gene end by 5 bases; junction bases not matched to a gene: 6. The CDR3 consists of 16 residues. The CDR3 reads CASSLARRDRNEKLFF. The CDR3 coding sequence is TGCGCCAGCAGCTTGGCCCGGCGGGACAGGAATGAAAAACTGTTTTTT.

The gene calls are TRBV30 and TRBJ2-1, with 7 bases identical to TRBD2. Germline V CDR1 and CDR2: GTSNPN, SVGIG (reference sequence). V was pared by 1 base and J by 6 bases, with 15 bases of the junction left unmatched. The length of the CDR3 is 17 residues. The CDR3 DNA is TGTGCCTGGAGTGGAGGATTGACAAGCGGGAAACTCAATGAGCAGTTCTTC. This gives the protein CAWSGGLTSGKLNEQFF.

The chain has TRBV18 and TRBJ2-3; tentatively, D is TRBD1 (6 bases). V lost 3 bases and J lost 4, with 11 bases in between. Germline CDR1 and CDR2: KGHSH and LQKENI. This CDR3 has 14 amino acids. The CDR3 DNA is TGTGCCAGCTCACCTTACAGGGTCGCAGATACGCAGTATTTT. Its protein is CASSPYRVADTQYF.

This clone was seen once. It differs at one base from a far larger clone, so likely a read error. The chain has TRBV28 and TRBJ2-7; 9 nucleotides match TRBD1. Trimming removed 3 bases from V and 3 bases from J; junction bases left unmatched: 3. This CDR3 has 14 residues. The germline gives CDR1 MDHEN, CDR2 SYDVKM. The CDR3 region is CASSFSGQGYEQYF. CDR3 sequence (DNA): TGTGCCAGCAGTTTTTCGGGACAGGGCTACGAGCAGTACTTC.

The chain uses TRBV7-9 and TRBJ1-6, with no clear D. Germline V gene lookup returns CDR1 SEHNR and CDR2 FQNEAQ (reference sequence). The CDR3 has 14 amino acids. Trimming removed 5 bases at V and 6 bases at J, with 11 bases between. This CDR3 is CASSESRLNSPLHF. The CDR3, as DNA: TGTGCCAGCAGCGAAAGTCGGCTTAATTCACCCCTCCACTTT. Variable domain in full (rest from reference TRBV7-9 and TRBJ1-6): DTGVSQNPRHKITKRGQNVTFRCDPISEHNRLYWYRQTLGQGPEFLTYFQNEAQLEKSRLLSDRFSAERPKGSFSTLEIQRTEQGDSAMYLCASSESRLNSPLHFGNGTRLTVT.

V is TRBV6-5 and J is TRBJ2-6; D is undetermined. CDR1 and CDR2 (germline): MNHEY, SVGAGI. This CDR3 contains 15 residues. The germline V and J ends were trimmed by 6 bases and 0 bases, with 9 bases remaining between them. CDR3 amino acids: CASSASNSGANVLTF. The DNA of the CDR3 is TGTGCCAGCAGCGCCAGTAACTCTGGGGCCAACGTCCTGACTTTC.

The J gene is TRBJ2-3, the V gene TRBV7-9; TRBD2 matches 10 bases. The CDR3 consists of 16 residues. J lost 5 bases, V lost 5 bases, and 10 bases had no gene match. CDR1 and CDR2 (germline): SEHNR, FQNEAQ (reference sequence). CDR3 bases: TGTGCCAGCAGCCCTAGCGGGAGCATATTTGGAGATACGCAGTATTTT. This encodes CASSPSGSIFGDTQYF.

The V call is TRBV7-2, the J call TRBJ2-1, with 8 bases that match TRBD1. The CDR3 extends over 14 amino acids. Germline values: CDR1 SGHTA, CDR2 FQGNSA. V shed 3 bases and J 7 bases; nucleotides not matched to a gene: 5. CDR3: CASSFQTGVNEQFF. The CDR3 nucleotides are TGTGCCAGCAGCTTCCAGACAGGGGTAAATGAGCAGTTCTTC.

This chain uses TRBV28 with TRBJ1-2, with TRBD1 matching 8 bases. The V gene's germline CDR1 is MDHEN and CDR2 SYDVKM. The CDR3 is made up of 14 amino acids. Losses at the gene ends were 6 bases for V and 7 bases for J; bases not matched to a gene: 10. CDR3 sequence: CASRPLVGQGGYTF. The CDR3 DNA follows: TGTGCCAGCAGACCACTTGTAGGACAGGGTGGCTACACCTTC.

The J gene is TRBJ1-5, the V gene TRBV6-6; perhaps TRBD1 as D (5 bases). Per germline, CDR1 MNHNY and CDR2 SVGAGI (reference sequence). This CDR3 has 14 residues. V was pared by 2 bases and J by 11 bases, with 16 bases between. CDR3 residues: CASSYEGRSVTQHF. CDR3 bases: TGTGCCAGCAGTTACGAGGGGCGCTCCGTTACCCAGCATTTT.

The CDR3 coding sequence is TGTGCCAGCAGTAGGACAGCCGGGGAGCTGTTTTTT. This encodes CASSRTAGELFF. V is TRBV6-6 and J is TRBJ2-2, with D possibly matching TRBD1 (6 bases). CDR3 length: 12 residues. The V and J ends lost 5 bases and 6 bases respectively, with 7 bases between them. CDR1 and CDR2 from the germline V gene are MNHNY and SVGAGI (reference sequence).

V gene TRBV9 combines with J gene TRBJ1-4, with TRBD1 as a possible D gene (6 bases). V was shortened by 4 bases and J by 7 bases, with 14 bases between the two germline ends. CDR3 size: 14 residues. The germline CDR1 and CDR2 sequences are SGDLS and YYNGEE. The DNA of the CDR3 is TGTGCCAGCAGCCGGGGGGCGCTGGGTGAAAAACTGTTTTTT. It codes for CASSRGALGEKLFF. The entire variable domain, with the rest obtained from reference TRBV9 and TRBJ1-4, is as follows: DSGVTQTPKHLITATGQRVTLRCSPRSGDLSVYWYQQSLDQGLQFLIQYYNGEERAKGNILERFSAQQFPDLHSELNLSSLELGDSALYFCASSRGALGEKLFFGSGTQLSVL.

Written as DNA, the CDR3 is TGTGCCAGCAGCTTTCAGAACTATGGCTACACCTTC. It codes for CASSFQNYGYTF. This chain connects TRBV7-9 to TRBJ1-2; D call uncertain. CDR3 length: 12 residues. The ends were cut back, 3 bases at V and 2 bases at J, with 4 bases in the middle. The V gene's germline CDR1 is SEHNR and CDR2 FQNEAQ (reference sequence). Drawing the rest from reference TRBV7-9 and TRBJ1-2, the complete variable domain is DTGVSQNPRHKITKRGQNVTFRCDPISEHNRLYWYRQTLGQGPEFLTYFQNEAQLEKSRLLSDRFSAERPKGSFSTLEIQRTEQGDSAMYLCASSFQNYGYTFGSGTRLTVV.

V is TRBV28 and J is TRBJ1-1; no clear D gene. Germline CDR1 and CDR2: MDHEN and SYDVKM. V lost 5 bases and J lost 0, with 10 bases in between. This CDR3 region has 14 residues. CDR3 protein: CASSPAGLNTEAFF. CDR3 in DNA: TGTGCCAGCAGTCCGGCCGGGTTGAACACTGAAGCTTTCTTT.

The chain recombines TRBV5-4 with TRBJ2-1; 11 nucleotides align to TRBD2. This CDR3 is built from 16 residues. From germline, CDR1 is SGHNT and CDR2 YYREEE (reference sequence). V trimming: 4 bases; J trimming: 3 bases; junction bases outside the gene matches: 6. In DNA form, the CDR3 reads TGTGCCAGCAGCGCTTCTAGCGGGGGGCGCTACAATGAGCAGTTCTTC. As protein: CASSASSGGRYNEQFF.

J is TRBJ2-1 and V is TRBV27, with 12 bases fitting TRBD2. The CDR3 totals 15 residues. V lost 4 bases and J lost 4; bases outside the gene matches: 2. CDR1 is MNHEY and CDR2 is SMNVEV in the germline V gene (reference sequence). The CDR3 DNA reads TGTGCCAGCAGTTATACTAGCGGGGGGTACAATGAGCAGTTCTTC. Amino acid sequence: CASSYTSGGYNEQFF.

DNA for the CDR3: TGTGCCAGCAGCCCCCTAGACGAGCAGTACTTC. Its protein is CASSPLDEQYF. This sequence joins TRBV7-9 and TRBJ2-7; D call uncertain. The germline V gene has CDR1 SEHNR and CDR2 FQNEAQ (reference sequence). Trimming cost V 5 bases and J 5 bases, with 7 bases left between them. The CDR3 runs to 11 residues.

The V and J genes are TRBV5-1 and TRBJ2-7; D perhaps matches TRBD1 (5 bases). CDR3 length: 15 residues. Germline V CDR1 and CDR2: SGHRS, YFSETQ. The V and J ends lost 0 bases and 3 bases respectively, with 13 bases between them. The CDR3 DNA is TGCGCCAGCAGCTTGGTCCAGGGTCAGGGCTACGAGCAGTACTTC. Protein sequence: CASSLVQGQGYEQYF.

This chain joins TRBV15 and TRBJ1-4; possible D gene TRBD1, 6 bases. The CDR3 extends over 14 amino acids. With 2 bases removed from V and 7 bases from J, the gap between germline ends came to 11 bases. The germline gives CDR1 LNHNV, CDR2 YYDKDF (reference sequence). The CDR3 coding sequence is TGTGCCACCAGCAGACCTCAGGGGAGTGAAAAACTGTTTTTT. Encoded protein: CATSRPQGSEKLFF.